The sequence of this T cell receptor beta chain was determined in a study of blood T cell repertoires in COVID-19. Study summary: Sources were T cells, B-cell-depleted T cells, or PBMCs; the material itself was cDNA or gDNA.

Clones were sequenced by immunoSEQ multiplex PCR, and TCRdb holds only the in-frame ones, with some missing. The data contain about 50,000 clones, about 91% of them seen just once; the ten biggest clones take up 43%. The V gene's germline CDR1 is SGHVS and CDR2 FQNEAQ. There are 15 residues in the CDR3. V dropped 5 bases and J dropped 4 bases, with 17 bases sitting between them. The Seattle patients, enrolled during active infection, were followed longitudinally. The rearrangement uses TRBV7-8 and TRBJ1-1; D is perhaps TRBD1 (5 bases). The source of this sequence is a woman aged 55-75 years with COVID-19, enrolled during active disease. Sequencing was done on a sample of peripheral blood. CDR3 sequence reads: CASSTSTDSVTEAFF. The CDR3 coding sequence is TGTGCCAGCAGCACATCCACTGACAGTGTCACTGAAGCTTTCTTT.